The 4 T cell receptor beta chains below come from one sample, sequenced in a study of tumor-infiltrating lymphocytes in primary liver carcinoma. Germline DNA was also extracted, and blood RNA was taken from unsorted whole blood. With 500 to 650 ng total RNA as template and a constant-region primer, TCR beta cDNA was made. Sequencing libraries for TCR beta derived from three nested multiplex PCR rounds that used slightly modified ARM-PCR. The study ran its first two PCR rounds for roughly 11 cycles each, using TRBV1-TRBV30 forward primers and a C-beta reverse primer. In TCRdb, the multiplex PCR reads were re-called with MiXCR into one record per CDR3 protein. The repertoire holds approximately 340,000 distinct CDR3 sequences, with less than 65% as singletons. The sequenced material came from peripheral blood. These receptors were taken from a man aged 40-50 years with primary liver carcinoma and hepatitis B virus infection.

A remark on this clonotype: This could be a read error, since a much larger clone is one nucleotide away. The genes are TRBV11-2 and TRBJ2-2; D possibly corresponds to TRBD2 (6 bases). V was clipped by 11 bases and J by 3 bases, with 19 bases between them. Germline V gives CDR1 SGHAT, CDR2 FQNNGV. The CDR3 is 15 amino acids. Here the CDR3 DNA reads TGTGCCGACAGCTCCCCGGGAGAACACACCGGGGAGCTGTTTTTT. Its protein is CADSSPGEHTGELFF.

Notes on this clonotype: One junction end does not reproduce the germline sequence, and a read error may be involved. The chain employs TRBV7-9 and TRBJ1-1; D is possibly TRBD1 (5 bases). Germline assignment: CDR1 SEHNR and CDR2 FQNEAQ (reference sequence). This CDR3 is built from 16 residues. DNA of the CDR3: TGTGCCAGCAGCTCAACCCGGGACCGGACGAACAGTGAAGCTTTCTTT. Its translation: CASSSTRDRTNSEAFF.

The gene calls are TRBV19 and TRBJ1-1; no definite D call. V lost 4 bases and J lost 0, with 9 bases in between. The CDR3 covers 14 residues. Germline loops: CDR1 LNHDA, CDR2 SQIVND (reference sequence). The CDR3 nucleotides are TGTGCCAGTAGTACGGTGGAGTTGAACACTGAAGCTTTCTTT. Its translation is CASSTVELNTEAFF.

For this clonotype: The germline gene is not matched at one end of the junction; a read error may be the cause. The genes are TRBV11-2 and TRBJ2-5; 8 bases align to TRBD1. Germline assignment: CDR1 SGHAT and CDR2 FQNNGV. This CDR3 has 14 amino acids. This CDR3 reads CSSSLRQGSETQYF. The CDR3 region has the DNA TGTTCCAGCAGCTTAAGACAGGGGTCTGAGACCCAGTACTTC.